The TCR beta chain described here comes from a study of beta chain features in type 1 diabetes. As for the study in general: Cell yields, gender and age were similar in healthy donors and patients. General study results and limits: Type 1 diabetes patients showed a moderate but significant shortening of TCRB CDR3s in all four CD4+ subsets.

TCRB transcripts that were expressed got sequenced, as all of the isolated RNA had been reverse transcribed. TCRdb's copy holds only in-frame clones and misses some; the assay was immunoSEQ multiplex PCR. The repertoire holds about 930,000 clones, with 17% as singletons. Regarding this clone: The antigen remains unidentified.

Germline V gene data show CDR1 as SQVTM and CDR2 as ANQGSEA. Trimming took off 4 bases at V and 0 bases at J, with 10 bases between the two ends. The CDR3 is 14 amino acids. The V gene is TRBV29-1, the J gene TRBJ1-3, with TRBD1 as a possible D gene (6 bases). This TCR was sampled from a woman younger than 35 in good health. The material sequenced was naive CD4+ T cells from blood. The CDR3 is CSVVRDNSGNTIYF. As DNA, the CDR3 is TGCAGCGTTGTCCGGGACAACTCTGGAAACACCATATATTTT.